What follows describes a single T cell receptor (beta chain). Antigen unknown. This entry comes from a study of T cell responses to AZD1222 COVID-19 vaccine. The overall study: It was second doses at about 4 or about 12 weeks that were pooled.

Profiling relied on immunoSEQ multiplex PCR, and the TCRdb table lists in-frame clones only, not all of them. The sample shows 150,000 to 200,000 clones, around 93% of them seen only once. The study's findings and limits: Nearly half of spike-specific TCRs reportedly target variant regions that are unmutated in the B.1.351 and B.1.1.7 variants. Donors, mostly white British, included more females; clonal diversity was possibly underestimated.

The CDR3 sequence is 15 residues long. Germline CDR1 is LGHDT and CDR2 is YNNKEL (reference sequence). V shed 0 bases and J shed 1 base, with 9 bases lying between them. Sequenced here: peripheral blood, sampled on day 0 of AZD1222 vaccination. The V gene is TRBV3-1 (or the pseudogene TRBV3-2), the J gene TRBJ2-5; D gene unclear. The TCR originated in an adult in good health. The CDR3 DNA sequence: TGTGCCAGCAGCCAAGAAAGAAGGTTCCAAGAGACCCAGTACTTC. This encodes CASSQERRFQETQYF.